This T cell receptor beta chain is drawn from a study of T cell responses to AZD1222 COVID-19 vaccine. The study's findings and limits: Seropositive at baseline were only a handful of AZD1222 recipients. Clonal diversity was possibly underestimated; the donors were predominantly white British and more often female. It was only after the peak T cell response that any repertoires were sampled.

The CDR3 is 14 amino acids. V was pared by 4 bases and J by 1 base, with 3 bases of the junction left unmatched. CDR1 and CDR2 (germline): SGHRS, YFSETQ. Repertoires were generated with immunoSEQ multiplex PCR, while TCRdb's copy carries only in-frame clones and drops some. In the table there are fewer than 150,000 clones, 89% of which are singletons. Comment on this clone: Its antigen is not known.

V gene TRBV5-1 combines with J gene TRBJ1-1; 8 bases map to TRBD1. This specimen consisted of peripheral blood, obtained 28 days after the second AZD1222 dose. This clonotype was obtained from an adult who received the AZD1222 COVID-19 vaccine. CDR3 sequence: CASSPGQGNTEAFF. CDR3 DNA sequence: TGCGCCAGCAGCCCCGGACAGGGGAACACTGAAGCTTTCTTT.